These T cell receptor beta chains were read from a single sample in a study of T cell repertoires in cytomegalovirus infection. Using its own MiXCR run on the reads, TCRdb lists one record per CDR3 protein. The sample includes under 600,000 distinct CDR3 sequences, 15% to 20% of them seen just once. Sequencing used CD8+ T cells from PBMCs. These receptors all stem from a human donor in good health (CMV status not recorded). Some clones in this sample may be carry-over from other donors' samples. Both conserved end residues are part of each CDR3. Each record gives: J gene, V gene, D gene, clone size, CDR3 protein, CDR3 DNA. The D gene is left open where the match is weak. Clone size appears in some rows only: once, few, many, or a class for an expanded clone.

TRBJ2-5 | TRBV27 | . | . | CASIERQTQYF | TGTGCCAGCATCGAAAGGCAGACCCAGTACTTC
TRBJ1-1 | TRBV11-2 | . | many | CASRLGGTEAFF | TGTGCCAGCAGATTAGGGGGCACTGAAGCTTTCTTT
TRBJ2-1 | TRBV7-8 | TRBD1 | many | CASSPSGQGMGEQFF | TGTGCCAGCAGCCCCTCGGGACAGGGTATGGGGGAGCAGTTCTTC
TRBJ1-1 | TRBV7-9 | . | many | CASSFLATEAFF | TGTGCCAGCAGCTTCCTTGCCACTGAAGCTTTCTTT
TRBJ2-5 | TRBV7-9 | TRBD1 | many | CASSSDREKTQYF | TGTGCCAGCAGCTCAGACAGGGAAAAGACCCAGTACTTC
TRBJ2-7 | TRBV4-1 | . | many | CASSQVGSGYEQYF | TGCGCCAGCAGCCAAGTCGGATCAGGCTACGAGCAGTACTTC
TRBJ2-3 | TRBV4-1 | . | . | CASSHLEGPDTQYF | TGCGCCAGCAGCCACCTGGAGGGGCCAGATACGCAGTATTTT
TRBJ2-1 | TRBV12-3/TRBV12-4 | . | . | CASSFPVRGGNEQFF | TGTGCCAGCAGTTTTCCGGTGAGAGGGGGTAATGAGCAGTTCTTC
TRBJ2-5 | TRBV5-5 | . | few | CASSYEGNRQETQYF | TGTGCCAGCAGTTACGAGGGTAATCGGCAAGAGACCCAGTACTTC
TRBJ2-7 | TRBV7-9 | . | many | CASSPLGGEQYF | TGTGCCAGCAGCCCGTTGGGGGGCGAGCAGTACTTC
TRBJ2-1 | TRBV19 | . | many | CASSRGGFYNEQFF | TGTGCCAGTAGTCGAGGGGGATTCTACAATGAGCAGTTCTTC
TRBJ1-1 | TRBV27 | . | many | CASSLVSKFTEAFF | TGTGCCAGCAGTTTAGTGAGTAAGTTCACTGAAGCTTTCTTT
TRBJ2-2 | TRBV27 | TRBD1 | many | CASSLKRGRTGELFF | TGTGCCAGCAGTTTAAAGAGGGGGCGAACCGGGGAGCTGTTTTTT
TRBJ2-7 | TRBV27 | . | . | CASSLSTASYEQYF | TGTGCCAGCAGTTTAAGTACGGCGAGCTACGAGCAGTACTTC
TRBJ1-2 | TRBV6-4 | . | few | CASSANRVSGYTF | TGTGCCAGCAGTGCCAACAGGGTTTCTGGCTACACCTTC
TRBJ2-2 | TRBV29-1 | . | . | CSVEGLSGPPNTGELFF | TGCAGCGTTGAAGGGCTTTCAGGGCCTCCGAACACCGGGGAGCTGTTTTTT
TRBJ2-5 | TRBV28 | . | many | CASSLYPDLSGETQYF | TGTGCCAGCAGTCTGTACCCCGACCTTTCGGGGGAGACCCAGTACTTC
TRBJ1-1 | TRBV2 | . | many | CASSEVWGDTEAFF | TGTGCCAGCAGTGAGGTTTGGGGGGACACTGAAGCTTTCTTT
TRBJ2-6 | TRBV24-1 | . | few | CATSDYDRDSGANVLTF | TGTGCCACCAGTGATTACGACAGAGACTCTGGGGCCAACGTCCTGACTTTC
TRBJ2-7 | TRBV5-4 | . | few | CASSRDMSYEQYF | TGTGCCAGCAGCCGGGACATGTCCTACGAGCAGTACTTC
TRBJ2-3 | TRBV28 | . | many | CASKTRRGTDTQYF | TGTGCCAGCAAAACGCGTCGGGGCACAGATACGCAGTATTTT
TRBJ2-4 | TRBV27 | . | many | CASSFAGVGKNIQYF | TGTGCCAGCAGTTTTGCAGGAGTTGGCAAAAACATTCAGTACTTC